The rows below give T cell receptor beta chains drawn from one sample of a study of regulatory T cells in long-lasting Graves disease. MiXCR was run by TCRdb on the multiplex PCR reads, yielding one entry per CDR3 protein. The sample contains nearly 350,000 distinct CDR3 sequences, about 18% of which appear only once. Sequences were derived from peripheral blood mononuclear cells (PBMCs), sampled when the disease was refractory, from a patient treated with antithyroid drugs. Receptors were obtained from a female donor with Graves disease. The CDR3 runs from the conserved cysteine through the conserved F or W. The D gene is left open where the match is weak. Some rows mark clone size as missing; the rest say once, few, many or name a class of expanded clone.

D gene	clone size	J gene	V gene	CDR3 DNA	CDR3 protein
TRBD1	few	TRBJ2-5	TRBV20-1	TGCAGTGCTAGAGTCCGAGACAGGGGCACCCAAGAGACCCAGTACTTC	CSARVRDRGTQETQYF
-	many	TRBJ1-4	TRBV30	TGTGCCTGGAGTGTTGTAGGCCGATCTGAAAAACTGTTTTTT	CAWSVVGRSEKLFF
-	few	TRBJ1-5	TRBV14	TGTGCCAGCAGTTCAGGGCGTCAGCCCCAGCATTTT	CASSSGRQPQHF
TRBD2	-	TRBJ2-1	TRBV28	TGTGCCAGCAGAGGGAGGGTGTACAATGAGCAGTTCTTC	CASRGRVYNEQFF
-	many	TRBJ1-2	TRBV20-1	TGCAGTGCTAGAGATGGAGGACGGCTCTCTGGCTACACCTTC	CSARDGGRLSGYTF
-	-	TRBJ2-1	TRBV12-5	TGTGCTAGTGGTTTGGTACTTTGGGGCGAGGCTAGGGAATACAATGAGCAGTTCTTC	CASGLVLWGEAREYNEQFF
TRBD1	few	TRBJ2-2	TRBV11-3	TGTGCCAGCAGCTTAAGCAGGGGGCTGGACACCGGGGAGCTGTTTTTT	CASSLSRGLDTGELFF
-	many	TRBJ2-5	TRBV5-1	TGCGCCAGCACGGCTGGAGGGACACAGAAAGAGACCCAGTACTTC	CASTAGGTQKETQYF
-	many	TRBJ2-5	TRBV28	TGTGCCAGCAGTTCTCTTGTGGGAGTAGGGACCCAGTACTTC	CASSSLVGVGTQYF
-	many	TRBJ1-6	TRBV9	TGTGCCAGCAGCTCAACGGACAGTACTTATAATTCACCCCTCCACTTT	CASSSTDSTYNSPLHF
-	few	TRBJ2-3	TRBV5-1	TGCGCCAGCAGCTTGGTGGGGAGGACGGGCACAGATACGCAGTATTTT	CASSLVGRTGTDTQYF
-	-	TRBJ1-1	TRBV5-4	TGTGCCAGCAGTCAAGGAGGGGGATCGAAAGCTTTCTTT	CASSQGGGSKAFF
-	-	TRBJ1-2	TRBV12-3/TRBV12-4	TGTGCCAGCAGCACAATGTCAGGGAAATACTATGGCTACACCTTC	CASSTMSGKYYGYTF
TRBD1	-	TRBJ1-5	TRBV20-1	TGCAGTGCTAGAGACCGGACAGGGGGCTTTCGGCAGCCCCAGCATTTT	CSARDRTGGFRQPQHF
TRBD1	many	TRBJ1-5	TRBV28	TGTGCCAGCAGTTTATGGGATTCGGGGACAGGGACTCAGCCCCAGCATTTT	CASSLWDSGTGTQPQHF
TRBD1	-	TRBJ1-5	TRBV18	TGTGCCAGCTCACAAACAGGGGCGCTGAGCAATCAGCCCCAGCATTTT	CASSQTGALSNQPQHF
-	many	TRBJ1-5	TRBV15	TGTGCCACCACCCCGGGGTATAGCAATCAGCCCCAGCATTTT	CATTPGYSNQPQHF
-	few	TRBJ1-5	TRBV6-1	TGTGCCAGCGGCAGTTCTGTGGGGAGGAGCAATCAGCCCCAGCATTTT	CASGSSVGRSNQPQHF
-	many	TRBJ2-7	TRBV2	TGTGCCAGCAGGGTTAGCTCCCTTTTGGACGAGCAGTACTTC	CASRVSSLLDEQYF
-	-	TRBJ1-5	TRBV6-1	TGTGCCAGCAGCGAAACGCGGGGAGCACCCCAGCATTTT	CASSETRGAPQHF
-	-	TRBJ2-1	TRBV20-1	TGCAGTGCTAATCAGGGGGGCTCCTACAATGAGCAGTTCTTC	CSANQGGSYNEQFF
TRBD2	few	TRBJ2-1	TRBV20-1	TGCAGTGCTAGAGATCTGGGTAGCGGGGGATCCAATGAGCAGTTCTTC	CSARDLGSGGSNEQFF
-	-	TRBJ2-3	TRBV29-1	TGCAGCACCAGCCTGGGGAGCGGCACAGATACGCAGTATTTT	CSTSLGSGTDTQYF
TRBD2	-	TRBJ2-1	TRBV20-1	TGCAGTGTAAGACTAGCGACCTACAATGAGCAGTTCTTC	CSVRLATYNEQFF
-	-	TRBJ1-4	TRBV4-3	TGCGCCAGCAGCCAAGATCGGGGCGGAAAGCTGTTTTTT	CASSQDRGGKLFF
-	many	TRBJ1-3	TRBV19	TGTGCCAGTAGTCTTCTCGGAACAGCTGGAAACACCATATATTTT	CASSLLGTAGNTIYF
-	few	TRBJ1-5	TRBV3-1	TGTGCCAGCAGCCAAGGGTTCGGGGGCAATCAGCCCCAGCATTTT	CASSQGFGGNQPQHF
-	many	TRBJ2-2	TRBV12-3/TRBV12-4	TGTGCCAGCAGTTCACGGCCGAACACCGGGGAGCTGTTTTTT	CASSSRPNTGELFF